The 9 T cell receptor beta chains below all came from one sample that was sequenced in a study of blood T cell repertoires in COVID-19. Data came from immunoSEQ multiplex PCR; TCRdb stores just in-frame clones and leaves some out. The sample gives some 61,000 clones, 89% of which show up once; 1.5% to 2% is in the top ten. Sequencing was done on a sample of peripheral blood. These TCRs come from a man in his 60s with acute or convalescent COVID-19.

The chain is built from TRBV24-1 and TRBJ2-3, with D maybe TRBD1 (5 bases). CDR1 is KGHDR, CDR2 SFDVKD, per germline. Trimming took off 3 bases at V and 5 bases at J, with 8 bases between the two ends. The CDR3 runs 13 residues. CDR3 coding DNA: TGTGCCACCAGTGATAGGGGTGGAGATACGCAGTATTTT. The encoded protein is CATSDRGGDTQYF.

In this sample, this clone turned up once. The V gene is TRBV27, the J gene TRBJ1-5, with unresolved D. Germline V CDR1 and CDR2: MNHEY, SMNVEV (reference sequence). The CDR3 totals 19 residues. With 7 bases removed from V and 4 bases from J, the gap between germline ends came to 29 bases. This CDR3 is CASTFDGQIQRATNQPQHF. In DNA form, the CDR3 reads TGTGCCAGCACCTTCGACGGTCAGATTCAGCGGGCCACGAATCAGCCCCAGCATTTT.

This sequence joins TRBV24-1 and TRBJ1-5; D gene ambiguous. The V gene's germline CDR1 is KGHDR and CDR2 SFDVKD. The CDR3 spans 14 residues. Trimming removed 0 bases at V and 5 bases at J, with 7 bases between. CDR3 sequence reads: CATSDLSGDQPQHF. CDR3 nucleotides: TGTGCCACCAGTGATTTGAGCGGGGATCAGCCCCAGCATTTT.

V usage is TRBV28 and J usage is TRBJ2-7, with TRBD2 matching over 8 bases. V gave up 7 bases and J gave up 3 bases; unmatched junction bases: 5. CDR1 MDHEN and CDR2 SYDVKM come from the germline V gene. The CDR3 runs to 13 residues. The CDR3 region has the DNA TGTGCCAGCATTCCTGCGGGGGGCTACGAGCAGTACTTC. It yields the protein CASIPAGGYEQYF. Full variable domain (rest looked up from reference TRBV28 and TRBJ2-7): DVKVTQSSRYLVKRTGEKVFLECVQDMDHENMFWYRQDPGLGLRLIYFSYDVKMKEKGDIPEGYSVSREKKERFSLILESASTNQTSMYLCASIPAGGYEQYFGPGTRLTVT.

Written as DNA, the CDR3 is TGTGCCAGCAGCCGAAGCGGGGAATTCGGCTACACCTTC. Protein product: CASSRSGEFGYTF. This chain connects TRBV7-8 to TRBJ1-2; D unclear. V lost 5 bases to trimming and J lost 8 bases, with 15 bases between them. The CDR3 spans 13 residues. In germline, CDR1 is SGHVS, CDR2 FQNEAQ.

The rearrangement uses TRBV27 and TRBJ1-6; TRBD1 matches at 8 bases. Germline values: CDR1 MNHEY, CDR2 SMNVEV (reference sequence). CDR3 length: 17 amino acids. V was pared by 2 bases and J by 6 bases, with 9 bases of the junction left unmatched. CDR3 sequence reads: CASSLQSGTGPNSPLHF. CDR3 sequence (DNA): TGTGCCAGCAGTTTACAATCCGGGACAGGACCTAATTCACCCCTCCACTTT.

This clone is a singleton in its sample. The CDR3 is CATSDYPLSGQTVNTEAFF. The CDR3 DNA is TGTGCCACCAGTGATTATCCCCTCTCGGGACAAACGGTGAACACTGAAGCTTTCTTT. The rearrangement uses TRBV24-1 and TRBJ1-1, with D perhaps matching TRBD1 (6 bases). V was shortened by 2 bases and J by 0 bases, with 21 bases between the two germline ends. Looked up from germline, CDR1 is KGHDR and CDR2 is SFDVKD. CDR3 length: 19 amino acids.

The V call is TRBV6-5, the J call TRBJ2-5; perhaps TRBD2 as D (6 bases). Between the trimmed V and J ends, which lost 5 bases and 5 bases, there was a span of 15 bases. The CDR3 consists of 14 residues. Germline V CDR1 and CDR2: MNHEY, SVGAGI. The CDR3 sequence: CASSKGLLVETQYF. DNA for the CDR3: TGTGCCAGCAGTAAGGGACTGTTGGTCGAGACCCAGTACTTC.

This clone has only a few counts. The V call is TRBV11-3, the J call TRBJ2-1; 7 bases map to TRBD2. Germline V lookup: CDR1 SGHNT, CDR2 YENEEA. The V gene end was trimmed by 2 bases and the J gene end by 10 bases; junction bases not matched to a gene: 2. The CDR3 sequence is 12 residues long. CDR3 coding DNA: TGTGCCAGCAGCTTAAACGGGGGGGAGCAGTTCTTC. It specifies CASSLNGGEQFF.